Below, 14 T cell receptor beta chains from the same sample are listed, as sequenced in a study of T cells after yellow fever vaccination. TCRdb reanalysed the 5' RACE reads using MiXCR and keeps one entry per CDR3 protein. The sample consists of fewer than 350,000 distinct CDR3 sequences, about 9.5% of them appearing once. The sequenced sample was PBMCs, obtained on the day of the first yellow fever vaccination. The source of these receptors is a man aged 18 to 29 who received the YFV17D yellow fever vaccine.

This clonotype showed up just a few times. This chain uses TRBV27 with TRBJ2-7; D is unresolved. CDR1 MNHEY and CDR2 SMNVEV come from the germline V gene (reference sequence). The CDR3 spans 14 residues. V was shortened by 3 bases and J by 4 bases, with 13 bases between the two germline ends. DNA for the CDR3: TGTGCCAGCAGTTTGAAGTGTTGTAGGTACGAGCAGTACTTC. Translated, it gives CASSLKCCRYEQYF.

This clonotype has more than one count but fewer than ten. This rearrangement joins TRBV15 to TRBJ1-1, with TRBD1 as a possible D gene (5 bases). Germline V gene lookup returns CDR1 LNHNV and CDR2 YYDKDF (reference sequence). V was pared by 3 bases and J by 0 bases, with 17 bases between. This CDR3 spans 17 amino acids. CDR3 sequence (DNA): TGTGCCACCAGCAGCGAGGCGGCAGGGAAGATGAACACTGAAGCTTTCTTT. Translating it yields CATSSEAAGKMNTEAFF. Looking up the rest from reference TRBV15 and TRBJ1-1 gives the full variable domain: DAMVIQNPRYQVTQFGKPVTLSCSQTLNHNVMYWYQQKSSQAPKLLFHYYDKDFNNEADTPDNFQSRRPNTSFCFLDIRSPGLGDTAMYLCATSSEAAGKMNTEAFFGQGTRLTVV.

The sample holds a few counts of this clonotype. The chain couples TRBV30 to TRBJ2-7, with 12 bases matching TRBD1. The ends lost 3 bases at V and 4 bases at J; junction bases unmatched: 10. Germline values: CDR1 GTSNPN, CDR2 SVGIG (reference sequence). The CDR3 has 16 amino acids. This chain's CDR3 is CAWRGQGAVRSYEQYF. Here the CDR3 DNA reads TGTGCCTGGAGGGGACAGGGGGCTGTGAGGTCATACGAGCAGTACTTC.

This clonotype has just a few counts. The V and J genes are TRBV7-2 and TRBJ2-1; 8 bases align to TRBD1. The CDR3 spans 15 residues. With 5 bases clipped from V and 4 bases from J, the junction kept 7 bases outside the gene matches. CDR1 and CDR2 from the germline V gene are SGHTA and FQGNSA. The CDR3 sequence: CASSRRDRLYNEQFF. The CDR3 nucleotides read TGTGCCAGCAGCCGCCGGGACAGGTTATACAATGAGCAGTTCTTC.

This clonotype occurred many times. The CDR3 spells CSATGEYQRRSSYEQYF. Here the CDR3 DNA reads TGCAGTGCAACTGGGGAGTACCAGAGACGGAGCTCCTACGAGCAGTACTTC. This chain uses TRBV29-1 with TRBJ2-7; D may be TRBD2 (5 bases). This CDR3 is 17 amino acids long. Germline V gives CDR1 SQVTM, CDR2 ANQGSEA.

In this sample, this clonotype turned up many times. The gene calls are TRBV20-1 and TRBJ2-2; D is unresolved. This CDR3 is 12 amino acids long. Germline V gene sequence: CDR1 DFQATT, CDR2 SNEGSKA (reference sequence). The CDR3 loop reads CSARTDTGELFF. DNA of the CDR3: TGCAGCGCCCGGACGGACACCGGGGAGCTGTTTTTT.

This clonotype was seen ten or more times. V usage is TRBV7-2 and J usage is TRBJ2-5; no firm D call. V lost 0 bases and J lost 4, with 12 bases in between. This CDR3 region has 15 residues. The germline gives CDR1 SGHTA, CDR2 FQGNSA. The CDR3 DNA is TGTGCCAGCAGCTTAGCTACCTTAAGACGAGAGACCCAGTACTTC. It specifies CASSLATLRRETQYF.

This clonotype has at least ten counts. The rearrangement links TRBV5-6 to TRBJ2-3; D is perhaps TRBD1 or TRBD2 (5 bases each). V lost 3 bases and J lost 6, with 23 bases in between. Per the germline V gene, CDR1 is SGHDT and CDR2 is YYEEEE. This CDR3 is 17 amino acids long. As DNA, the CDR3 is TGTGCCAGCAGCTCATCTAGGGACCTAGGATTCGTGGATACGCAGTATTTT. Encoded protein: CASSSSRDLGFVDTQYF.

The rearrangement uses TRBV9 and TRBJ2-2; D might be TRBD1 (5 bases). CDR1 and CDR2 from the germline V gene are SGDLS and YYNGEE. The CDR3 is made up of 16 amino acids. V lost 3 bases to trimming and J lost 6 bases, with 18 bases between them. CDR3 sequence reads: CASSAEPRARAGELFF. Written as DNA, the CDR3 is TGTGCCAGCAGCGCAGAACCCAGGGCCCGGGCCGGGGAGCTGTTTTTT.

This clonotype was seen a handful of times. This chain joins TRBV19 and TRBJ1-1, with D hard to call. Germline V CDR1 and CDR2: LNHDA, SQIVND (reference sequence). The V end lost 6 bases, the J end lost 4 bases, and 9 bases lay between the germline ends. CDR3 size: 12 residues. The CDR3 is CASSGDLTEAFF. In nucleotides, the CDR3 is TGTGCCAGTAGCGGCGATCTCACTGAAGCTTTCTTT.

This clonotype was counted at least ten times. J is TRBJ1-4 and V is TRBV20-1; D gene unclear. Between the trimmed V and J ends, which lost 3 bases and 4 bases, there was a span of 9 bases. Germline values: CDR1 DFQATT, CDR2 SNEGSKA (reference sequence). The CDR3 has 13 residues. The CDR3 DNA reads as TGCAGTGCTAGCGGGCGGGTTAATGAAAAACTGTTTTTT. Protein sequence: CSASGRVNEKLFF.

V gene TRBV27 combines with J gene TRBJ2-3, with D possibly matching TRBD2 (6 bases). The CDR3 is 16 amino acids. Germline V CDR1 and CDR2: MNHEY, SMNVEV (reference sequence). V was cut by 2 bases and J by 1 base, with 13 bases left in between. This CDR3 is CASSLREVTRTDTQYF. For the CDR3, the DNA is TGTGCCAGCAGTTTAAGGGAGGTAACCCGCACAGATACGCAGTATTTT.

V and J are TRBV4-2 and TRBJ1-6, with a possible D match to TRBD1 (5 bases). The length of the CDR3 is 17 residues. The germline V gene has CDR1 LGHNA and CDR2 YNFKEQ. V was cut by 0 bases and J by 1 base, with 10 bases left in between. The CDR3 loop reads CASSQEAEGSYNSPLHF. CDR3 in DNA: TGTGCCAGCAGCCAAGAGGCGGAGGGGTCCTATAATTCACCCCTCCACTTT.

This clonotype has at least ten counts. The chain joins TRBV28 to TRBJ2-3; no definite D call. V lost 2 bases and J lost 5, with 11 bases in between. The germline V gene encodes CDR1 MDHEN and CDR2 SYDVKM. This CDR3 has 14 residues. The CDR3 protein is CASSLDPTRDTQYF. CDR3 nucleotide sequence: TGTGCCAGCAGTTTAGATCCCACGAGAGATACGCAGTATTTT.